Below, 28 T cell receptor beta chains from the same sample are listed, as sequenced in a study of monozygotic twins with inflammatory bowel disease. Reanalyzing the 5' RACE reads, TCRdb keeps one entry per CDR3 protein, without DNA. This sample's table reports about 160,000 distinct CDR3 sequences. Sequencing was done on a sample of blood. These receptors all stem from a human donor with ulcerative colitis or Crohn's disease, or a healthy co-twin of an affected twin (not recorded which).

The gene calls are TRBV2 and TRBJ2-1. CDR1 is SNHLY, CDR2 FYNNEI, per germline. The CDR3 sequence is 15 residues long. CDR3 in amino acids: CASRVAGGSYNEQFF.

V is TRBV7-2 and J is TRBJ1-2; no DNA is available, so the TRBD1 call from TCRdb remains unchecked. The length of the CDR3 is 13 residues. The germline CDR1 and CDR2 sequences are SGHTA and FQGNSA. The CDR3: CASSLAPAGSDSF.

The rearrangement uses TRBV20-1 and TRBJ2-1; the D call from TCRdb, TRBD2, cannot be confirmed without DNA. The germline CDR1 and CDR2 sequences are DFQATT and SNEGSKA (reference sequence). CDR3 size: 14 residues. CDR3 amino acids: CSAGGALAGNEQFF.

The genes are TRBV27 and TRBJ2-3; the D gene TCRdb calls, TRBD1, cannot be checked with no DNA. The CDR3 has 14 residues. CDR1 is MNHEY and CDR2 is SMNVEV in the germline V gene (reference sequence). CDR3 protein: CASSMTGLDDTQYF.

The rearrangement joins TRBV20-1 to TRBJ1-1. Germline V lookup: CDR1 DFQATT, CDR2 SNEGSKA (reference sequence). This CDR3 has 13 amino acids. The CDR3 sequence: CSARDLGDTEAFF.

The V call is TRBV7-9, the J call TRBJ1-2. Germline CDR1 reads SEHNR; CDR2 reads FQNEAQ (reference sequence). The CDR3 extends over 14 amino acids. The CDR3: CASSFTPSNYGYTF. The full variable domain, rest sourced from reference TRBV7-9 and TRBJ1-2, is DTGVSQNPRHKITKRGQNVTFRCDPISEHNRLYWYRQTLGQGPEFLTYFQNEAQLEKSRLLSDRFSAERPKGSFSTLEIQRTEQGDSAMYLCASSFTPSNYGYTFGSGTRLTVV.

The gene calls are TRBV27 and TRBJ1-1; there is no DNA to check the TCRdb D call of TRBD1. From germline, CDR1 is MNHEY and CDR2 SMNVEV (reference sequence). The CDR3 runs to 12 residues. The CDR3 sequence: CASSSDSAEAFF.

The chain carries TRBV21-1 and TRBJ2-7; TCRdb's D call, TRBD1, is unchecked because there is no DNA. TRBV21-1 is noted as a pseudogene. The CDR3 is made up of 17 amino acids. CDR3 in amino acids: CASSPEGGQGLAYEQYF.

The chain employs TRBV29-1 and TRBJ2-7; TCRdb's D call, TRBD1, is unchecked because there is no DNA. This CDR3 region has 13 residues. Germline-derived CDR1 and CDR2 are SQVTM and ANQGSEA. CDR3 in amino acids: CSVGRQGAYEQYF.

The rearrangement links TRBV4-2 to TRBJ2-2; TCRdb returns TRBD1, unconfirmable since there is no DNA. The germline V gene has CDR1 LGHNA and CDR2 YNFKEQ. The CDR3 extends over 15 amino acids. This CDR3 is CASSPQQGEVGELFF.

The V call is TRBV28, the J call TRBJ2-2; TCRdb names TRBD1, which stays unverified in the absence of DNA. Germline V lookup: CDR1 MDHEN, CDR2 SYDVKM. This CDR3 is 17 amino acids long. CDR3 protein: CASTPGGGPVNTGELFF.

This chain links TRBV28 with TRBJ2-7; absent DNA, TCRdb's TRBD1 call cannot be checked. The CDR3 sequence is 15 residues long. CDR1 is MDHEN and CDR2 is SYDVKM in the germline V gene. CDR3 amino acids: CASSEQGASFYEQYF.

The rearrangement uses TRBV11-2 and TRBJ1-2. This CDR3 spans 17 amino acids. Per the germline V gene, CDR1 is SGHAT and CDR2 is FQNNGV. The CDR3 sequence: CASSLDSLQARYYGYTF.

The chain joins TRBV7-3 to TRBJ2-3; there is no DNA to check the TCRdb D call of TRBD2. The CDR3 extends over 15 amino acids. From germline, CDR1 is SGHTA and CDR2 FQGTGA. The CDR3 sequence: CASSPLGTSTDTQYF. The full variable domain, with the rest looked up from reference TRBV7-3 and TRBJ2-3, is GAGVSQTPSNKVTEKGKYVELRCDPISGHTALYWYRQSLGQGPEFLIYFQGTGAADDSGLPNDRFFAVRPEGSVSTLKIQRTERGDSAVYLCASSPLGTSTDTQYFGPGTRLTVL.

CDR3 sequence: CASRYRVHEQYF. The genes are TRBV28 and TRBJ2-7; TCRdb names TRBD1, which stays unverified in the absence of DNA. Germline CDR1 reads MDHEN; CDR2 reads SYDVKM. This CDR3 is built from 12 residues. Looking up the rest from reference TRBV28 and TRBJ2-7 gives the full variable domain: DVKVTQSSRYLVKRTGEKVFLECVQDMDHENMFWYRQDPGLGLRLIYFSYDVKMKEKGDIPEGYSVSREKKERFSLILESASTNQTSMYLCASRYRVHEQYFGPGTRLTVT.

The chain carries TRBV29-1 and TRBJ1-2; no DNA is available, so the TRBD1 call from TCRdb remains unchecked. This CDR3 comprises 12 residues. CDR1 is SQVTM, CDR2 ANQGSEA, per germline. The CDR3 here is CSAQSGIYGYTF.

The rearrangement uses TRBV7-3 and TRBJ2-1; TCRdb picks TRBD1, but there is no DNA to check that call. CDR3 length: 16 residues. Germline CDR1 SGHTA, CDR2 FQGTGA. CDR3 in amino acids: CASSSYGTGVHNEQFF.

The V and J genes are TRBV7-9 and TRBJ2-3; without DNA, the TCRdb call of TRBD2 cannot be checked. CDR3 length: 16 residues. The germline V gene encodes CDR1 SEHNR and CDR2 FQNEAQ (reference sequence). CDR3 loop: CASSLILGTITDTQYF.

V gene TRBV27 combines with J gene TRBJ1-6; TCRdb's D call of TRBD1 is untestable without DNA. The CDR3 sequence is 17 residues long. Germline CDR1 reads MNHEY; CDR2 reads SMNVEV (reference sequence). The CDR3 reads CASSFNTGTGFGSPLHF.

The CDR3 spells CASSQPGGSGSLNEQFF. V and J are TRBV7-3 and TRBJ2-1; TCRdb names TRBD2, which stays unverified in the absence of DNA. Germline loops: CDR1 SGHTA, CDR2 FQGTGA. The CDR3 covers 17 residues.

The CDR3 sequence: CASSESPTPRDGANVLTF. This chain connects TRBV25-1 to TRBJ2-6; TCRdb reports TRBD1, a call that lacks DNA to check it against. Germline-derived CDR1 and CDR2 are MGHDK and SYGVNS. The length of the CDR3 is 18 residues. Looking up the rest from reference TRBV25-1 and TRBJ2-6 gives the full variable domain: EADIYQTPRYLVIGTGKKITLECSQTMGHDKMYWYQQDPGMELHLIHYSYGVNSTEKGDLSSESTVSRIRTEHFPLTLESARPSHTSQYLCASSESPTPRDGANVLTFGAGSRLTVL.

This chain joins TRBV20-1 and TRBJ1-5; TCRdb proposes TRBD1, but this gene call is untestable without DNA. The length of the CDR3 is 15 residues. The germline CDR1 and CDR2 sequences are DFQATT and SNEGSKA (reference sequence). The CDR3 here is CSASAGTDSNQPQHF.

This chain's CDR3 is CASSYSGSSTYEQYF. V gene TRBV5-1 combines with J gene TRBJ2-7; the D call of TRBD2 rests on TCRdb alone, since no DNA is present to check it. CDR1 is SGHRS and CDR2 is YFSETQ in the germline V gene. The CDR3 consists of 15 residues.

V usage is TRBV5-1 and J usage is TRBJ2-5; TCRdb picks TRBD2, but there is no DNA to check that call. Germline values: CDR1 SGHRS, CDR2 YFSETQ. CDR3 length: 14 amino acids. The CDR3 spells CASSVKTAGETQYF.

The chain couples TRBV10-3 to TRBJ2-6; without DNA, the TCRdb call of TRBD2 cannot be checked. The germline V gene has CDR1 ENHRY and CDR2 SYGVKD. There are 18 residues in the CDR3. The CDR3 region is CAISARLAGVDGANVLTF.

This CDR3 is CSVDRSSTSPDTQYF. V and J are TRBV29-1 and TRBJ2-3. Germline assignment: CDR1 SQVTM and CDR2 ANQGSEA. The CDR3 is made up of 15 amino acids.

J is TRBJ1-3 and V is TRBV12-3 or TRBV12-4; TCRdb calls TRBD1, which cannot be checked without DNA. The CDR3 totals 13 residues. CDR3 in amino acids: CASSLGQGNTIYF.

This CDR3 reads CAIKAGDEQFF. The chain employs TRBV10-3 and TRBJ2-1. The germline V gene has CDR1 ENHRY and CDR2 SYGVKD. This CDR3 is built from 11 residues.